This T cell receptor (beta chain) was recovered during a study of sequential checkpoint blockade in melanoma. Study information: Randomization was 1:1 between first-line nivolumab→ipilimumab and ipilimumab→nivolumab. TCRbeta immunosequencing was performed on DNA from 75 to 95 pretreatment melanoma tumor samples.

After removal of 2 bases from V and 3 bases from J, the junction contained 5 bases not matched to a gene. The CDR3 covers 16 residues. Germline V gene data show CDR1 as LNHDA and CDR2 as SQIVND (reference sequence). Clones were read by immunoSEQ multiplex PCR, and TCRdb kept only the in-frame ones, dropping some. The data hold about 6,100 clones, with roughly a fifth observed a single time. As for treatment: randomized to nivolumab then ipilimumab (arm A) or the reverse (arm B). Sequenced here: tumor tissue (inferred from file names), sampled from a patient given nivolumab and ipilimumab in sequence. This clonotype was sampled from a human donor with melanoma. The chain employs TRBV19 and TRBJ1-5, with 9 bases matching TRBD1. The CDR3 DNA reads TGTGCCAGTAGTATATACCGGGACAGGGACAATCAGCCCCAGCATTTT. Protein product: CASSIYRDRDNQPQHF.